The 18 T cell receptor beta chains below were found in one sample sequenced in a study of blood T cell repertoires in COVID-19. The repertoire was sequenced with immunoSEQ multiplex PCR; TCRdb's copy has only in-frame clones and lacks some. Of over 200,000 clones detected, 85% to 90% appear once; the ten largest clones hold less than 20%. The specimen sequenced was PBMCs or T cells enriched from blood (not recorded which). Source of these receptors: a man aged 18 to 29 who had recovered from COVID-19.

This sequence joins TRBV19 and TRBJ1-5; D call uncertain. CDR3 length: 12 residues. V lost 6 bases and J lost 5, with 8 bases in between. Germline V gives CDR1 LNHDA, CDR2 SQIVND (reference sequence). The CDR3 is CASSPVDQPQHF. CDR3 sequence (DNA): TGTGCCAGTAGCCCGGTCGATCAGCCCCAGCATTTT.

V is TRBV7-6 and J is TRBJ1-6, with TRBD1 identical over 7 bases. The CDR3 is made up of 18 amino acids. CDR1 and CDR2 from the germline V gene are SGHVS and FNYEAQ. The J segment lost 9 bases and the V segment lost 1 base, leaving 15 bases of the junction unmatched. CDR3 sequence: CASSLEAGGQARVSPLHF. The CDR3 region has the DNA TGTGCCAGCAGCTTAGAAGCCGGTGGACAGGCTCGTGTTTCACCCCTCCACTTT. Variable domain in full (rest from reference TRBV7-6 and TRBJ1-6): GAGVSQSPRYKVTKRGQDVALRCDPISGHVSLYWYRQALGQGPEFLTYFNYEAQQDKSGLPNDRFSAERPEGSISTLTIQRTEQRDSAMYRCASSLEAGGQARVSPLHFGNGTRLTVT.

The chain recombines TRBV28 with TRBJ1-1; D is possibly TRBD1 (5 bases). The CDR3 contains 11 residues. Germline loops: CDR1 MDHEN, CDR2 SYDVKM. V shed 10 bases and J shed 5 bases, with 11 bases lying between them. CDR3 bases: TGTGCCATATCCAAGGGGACTGAAGCTTTCTTT. Translation: CAISKGTEAFF.

The rearrangement uses TRBV11-2 and TRBJ1-2; weak D call: TRBD1 (5 bases). Germline loops: CDR1 SGHAT, CDR2 FQNNGV. Trimming stripped 5 bases from V and 8 bases from J, with 15 bases between. CDR3 length: 13 residues. The CDR3 DNA sequence: TGTGCCAGCAGCCTCCAGGGAGGTAGGGGCTACACCTTC. Encoded protein: CASSLQGGRGYTF. The whole variable domain, filled in from reference TRBV11-2 and TRBJ1-2, reads EAGVAQSPRYKIIEKRQSVAFWCNPISGHATLYWYQQILGQGPKLLIQFQNNGVVDDSQLPKDRFSAERLKGVDSTLKIQPAKLEDSAVYLCASSLQGGRGYTFGSGTRLTVV.

V gene TRBV19 combines with J gene TRBJ2-3, with 8 bases that match TRBD2. The germline V gene has CDR1 LNHDA and CDR2 SQIVND (reference sequence). The CDR3 contains 15 residues. V lost 8 bases and J lost 1; bases outside the gene matches: 8. DNA for the CDR3: TGTGCCAGTTCCCCTCGGGAGGGGGGCACAGATACGCAGTATTTT. Residues: CASSPREGGTDTQYF.

The chain is built from TRBV27 and TRBJ2-7, with 10 bases matching TRBD1. The CDR3 is made up of 14 amino acids. V dropped 5 bases and J dropped 3; count of bases not matched to a gene: 4. CDR1 and CDR2 from the germline V gene are MNHEY and SMNVEV (reference sequence). In nucleotides, the CDR3 is TGTGCCAGCAGTCGGACAGGGGGAGGCTACGAGCAGTACTTC. This translates into CASSRTGGGYEQYF.

This chain uses TRBV6-5 with TRBJ1-5, with 9 bases identical to TRBD1. This CDR3 comprises 13 residues. V trimming: 7 bases; J trimming: 4 bases; junction bases outside the gene matches: 2. Germline V gives CDR1 MNHEY, CDR2 SVGAGI. The CDR3 sequence is CASTGQGNQPQHF. DNA of the CDR3: TGTGCCAGCACCGGACAGGGGAATCAGCCCCAGCATTTT.

The rearrangement uses TRBV7-3 and TRBJ2-2, with TRBD1 matching over 8 bases. Germline V gene data show CDR1 as SGHTA and CDR2 as FQGTGA. J was trimmed by 9 bases and V by 4 bases; bases with no gene match: 4. This CDR3 has 13 amino acids. The CDR3 region has the DNA TGTGCCAGCAGCTCACGACAGGGGAGGGAGCTGTTTTTT. Its translation is CASSSRQGRELFF.

The chain is built from TRBV27 and TRBJ1-5; 8 bases match TRBD1. Per germline, CDR1 MNHEY and CDR2 SMNVEV (reference sequence). Unmatched junction bases numbered 7, after V lost 6 bases and J lost 6 bases. This CDR3 region has 14 residues. CDR3 sequence: CASRPGQGLQPQHF. Here the CDR3 DNA reads TGTGCCAGCAGACCCGGACAGGGTCTTCAGCCCCAGCATTTT.

This chain links TRBV18 with TRBJ1-1, with 10 bases aligning to TRBD1. V shed 4 bases and J 4 bases; nucleotides not matched to a gene: 3. From germline, CDR1 is KGHSH and CDR2 LQKENI. The CDR3 sequence is 14 residues long. The CDR3 nucleotides read TGTGCCAGCTCACTCGACAGGGGGCCCACTGAAGCTTTCTTT. Its protein product is CASSLDRGPTEAFF.

The chain joins TRBV28 to TRBJ1-4; 11 nucleotides align to TRBD1. The CDR3 loop spans 15 amino acids. J gave up 7 bases and V 6 bases, and 7 bases lay outside the gene matches. Germline V gene data show CDR1 as MDHEN and CDR2 as SYDVKM. As DNA, the CDR3 is TGTGCCAGCAGACTAGCCGGGACAGGGGGTGAAAAACTGTTTTTT. Translation: CASRLAGTGGEKLFF. Full variable domain (remainder filled in from reference TRBV28 and TRBJ1-4): DVKVTQSSRYLVKRTGEKVFLECVQDMDHENMFWYRQDPGLGLRLIYFSYDVKMKEKGDIPEGYSVSREKKERFSLILESASTNQTSMYLCASRLAGTGGEKLFFGSGTQLSVL.

This clone was counted a single time. The genes are TRBV28 and TRBJ1-1; the D gene is possibly TRBD1 (6 bases). This CDR3 contains 15 residues. Germline CDR1 MDHEN, CDR2 SYDVKM. V dropped 5 bases and J dropped 1 base, with 14 bases sitting between them. Here the CDR3 DNA reads TGTGCCAGCAGTCCCTTACAGGGAAGGAACACTGAAGCTTTCTTT. As protein: CASSPLQGRNTEAFF.

This clone was seen more than once but under ten times. V and J are TRBV6-1 and TRBJ1-5, with D possibly being TRBD1 (6 bases). V was pared by 2 bases and J by 10 bases, with 15 bases between. The germline V gene encodes CDR1 MNHNS and CDR2 SASEGT. CDR3 size: 14 residues. For the CDR3, the DNA is TGTGCCAGCAGTGAATTAGACACAGGGCAACCCCAGCATTTT. This encodes CASSELDTGQPQHF.

The chain carries TRBV28 and TRBJ1-5, with D unresolved. Trimming pared 3 bases from V and 7 bases from J, leaving 10 bases between. Germline lookup yields CDR1 MDHEN and CDR2 SYDVKM. CDR3 length equals 13 residues. The CDR3 nucleotides read TGTGCCAGCAGTTTCTACGGGAACCAGCCCCAGCATTTT. Amino acids: CASSFYGNQPQHF.

CDR3 region: CASSPAPSRRPEAFF. The CDR3 DNA reads as TGTGCCAGCAGCCCAGCCCCAAGCAGGAGGCCTGAAGCTTTCTTT. The chain employs TRBV7-2 and TRBJ1-1; D ambiguous. The ends were cut back, 5 bases at V and 6 bases at J, with 19 bases in the middle. The germline CDR1 and CDR2 sequences are SGHTA and FQGNSA. The CDR3 has 15 residues.

The chain employs TRBV30 and TRBJ1-1; perhaps TRBD1 as D (6 bases). Germline V gene lookup returns CDR1 GTSNPN and CDR2 SVGIG (reference sequence). The CDR3 extends over 11 amino acids. Trimming removed 1 base at V and 10 bases at J, with 10 bases between. The DNA of the CDR3 is TGTGCCTGGAGTGATACAGGGAGAGCTTTCTTT. It encodes CAWSDTGRAFF.

The chain joins TRBV27 to TRBJ2-7; no definite D call. Germline loops: CDR1 MNHEY, CDR2 SMNVEV (reference sequence). The germline V and J ends were trimmed by 2 bases and 2 bases, with 13 bases remaining between them. The CDR3 covers 15 residues. Written as DNA, the CDR3 is TGTGCCAGCAGTTTAAACGGCGGATTGGCCTACGAGCAGTACTTC. This gives the protein CASSLNGGLAYEQYF.

This chain uses TRBV27 with TRBJ1-1; the D gene is possibly TRBD1 (5 bases). The CDR3 covers 13 residues. Deletions cut 3 bases from V and 4 bases from J, with 9 bases between. The V gene's germline CDR1 is MNHEY and CDR2 SMNVEV (reference sequence). As DNA, the CDR3 is TGTGCCAGCAGTTTCGGGGGGACCACTGAAGCTTTCTTT. It yields the protein CASSFGGTTEAFF.